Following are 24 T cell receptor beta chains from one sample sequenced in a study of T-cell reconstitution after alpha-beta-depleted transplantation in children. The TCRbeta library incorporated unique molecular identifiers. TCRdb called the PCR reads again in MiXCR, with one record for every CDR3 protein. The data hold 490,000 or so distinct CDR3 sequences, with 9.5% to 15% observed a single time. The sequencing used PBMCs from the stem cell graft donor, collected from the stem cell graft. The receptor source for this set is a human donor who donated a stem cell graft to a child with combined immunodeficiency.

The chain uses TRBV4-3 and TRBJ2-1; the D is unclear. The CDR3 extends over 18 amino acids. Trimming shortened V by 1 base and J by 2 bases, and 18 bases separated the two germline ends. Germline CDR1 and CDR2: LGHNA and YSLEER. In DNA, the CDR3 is TGCGCCAGCAGCCAAGGGGTTGTTAGGGCCTCCCCCTACAATGAGCAGTTCTTC. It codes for CASSQGVVRASPYNEQFF.

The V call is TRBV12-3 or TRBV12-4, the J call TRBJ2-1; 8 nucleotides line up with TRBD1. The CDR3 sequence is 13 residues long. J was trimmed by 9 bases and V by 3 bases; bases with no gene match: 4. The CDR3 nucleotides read TGTGCCAGCAGTTTCCGGGACAGGCTTGAGCAGTTCTTC. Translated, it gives CASSFRDRLEQFF.

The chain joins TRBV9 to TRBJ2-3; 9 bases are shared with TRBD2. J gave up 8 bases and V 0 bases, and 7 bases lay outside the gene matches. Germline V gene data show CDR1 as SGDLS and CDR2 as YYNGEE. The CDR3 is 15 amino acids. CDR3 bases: TGTGCCAGCAGCGTAGTGGGAGCGGGAGGCTCTACGCAGTATTTT. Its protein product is CASSVVGAGGSTQYF.

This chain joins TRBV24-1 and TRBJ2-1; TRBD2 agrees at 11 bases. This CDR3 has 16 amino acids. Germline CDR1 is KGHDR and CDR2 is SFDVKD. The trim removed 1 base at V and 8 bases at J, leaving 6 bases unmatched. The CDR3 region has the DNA TGTGCCACCAGTGATTTTAAACTAGCGGGGGCCGATGAGCAGTTCTTC. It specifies CATSDFKLAGADEQFF.

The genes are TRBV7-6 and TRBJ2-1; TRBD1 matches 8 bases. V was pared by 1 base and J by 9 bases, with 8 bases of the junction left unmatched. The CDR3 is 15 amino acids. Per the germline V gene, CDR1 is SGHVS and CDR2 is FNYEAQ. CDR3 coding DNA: TGTGCCAGCAGCTTAGGGACAGGGAGGTCGGGTGAGCAGTTCTTC. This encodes CASSLGTGRSGEQFF.

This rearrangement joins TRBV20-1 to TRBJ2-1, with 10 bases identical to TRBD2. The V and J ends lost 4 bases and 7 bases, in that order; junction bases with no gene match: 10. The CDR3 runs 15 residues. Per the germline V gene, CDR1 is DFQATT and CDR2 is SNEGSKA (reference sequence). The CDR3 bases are TGCAGTGCTACCCTCCGAGCGGGGGGGCGAAATGAGCAGTTCTTC. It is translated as CSATLRAGGRNEQFF.

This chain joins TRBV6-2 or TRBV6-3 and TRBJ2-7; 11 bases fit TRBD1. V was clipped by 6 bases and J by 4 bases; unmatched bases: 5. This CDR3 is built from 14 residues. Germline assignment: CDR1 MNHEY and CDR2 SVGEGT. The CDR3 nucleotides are TGTGCCAGCAGGAGGGACAGGGGGTCGTACGAGCAGTACTTC. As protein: CASRRDRGSYEQYF.

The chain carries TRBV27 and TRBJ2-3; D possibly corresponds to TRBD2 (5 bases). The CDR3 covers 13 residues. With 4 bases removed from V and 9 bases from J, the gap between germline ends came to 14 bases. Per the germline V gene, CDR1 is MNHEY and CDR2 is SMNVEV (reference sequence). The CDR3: CASSWRLRGTQYF. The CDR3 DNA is TGTGCCAGCAGTTGGCGGCTTCGAGGGACGCAGTATTTT.

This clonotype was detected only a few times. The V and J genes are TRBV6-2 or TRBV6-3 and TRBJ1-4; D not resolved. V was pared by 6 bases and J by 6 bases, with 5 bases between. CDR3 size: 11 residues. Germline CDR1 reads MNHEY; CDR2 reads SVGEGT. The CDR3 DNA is TGTGCCAGCAGCTTCCATGAAAAACTGTTTTTT. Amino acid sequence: CASSFHEKLFF.

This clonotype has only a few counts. This chain's CDR3 is CASSLREGPHEQFF. CDR3 bases: TGTGCCAGCTCACTAAGGGAGGGCCCTCATGAGCAGTTCTTC. The chain recombines TRBV18 with TRBJ2-1; the match to TRBD2 covers 7 bases. Germline values: CDR1 KGHSH, CDR2 LQKENI. The length of the CDR3 is 14 residues. With V trimmed by 4 bases and J by 8 bases, 8 bases remained unmatched.

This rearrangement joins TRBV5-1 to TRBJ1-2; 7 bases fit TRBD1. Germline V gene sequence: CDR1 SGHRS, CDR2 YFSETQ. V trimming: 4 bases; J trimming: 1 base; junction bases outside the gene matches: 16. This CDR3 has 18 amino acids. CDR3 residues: CASSPRTGAAPINYGYTF. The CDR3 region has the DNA TGCGCCAGCAGCCCGAGAACAGGGGCCGCCCCTATTAACTATGGCTACACCTTC.

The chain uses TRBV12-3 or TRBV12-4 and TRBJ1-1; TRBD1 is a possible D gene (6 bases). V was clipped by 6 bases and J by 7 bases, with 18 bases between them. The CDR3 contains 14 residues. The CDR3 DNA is TGTGCCAGCAGCCAGGAAAGGGGGACCATTGAAGCTTTCTTT. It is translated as CASSQERGTIEAFF.

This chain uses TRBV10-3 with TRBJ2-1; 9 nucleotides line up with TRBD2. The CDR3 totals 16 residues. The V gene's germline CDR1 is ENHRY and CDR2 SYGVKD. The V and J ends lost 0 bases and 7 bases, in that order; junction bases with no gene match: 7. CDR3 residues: CAISESRGRAENEQFF. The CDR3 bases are TGTGCCATCAGTGAGTCTCGCGGGAGGGCCGAGAATGAGCAGTTCTTC.

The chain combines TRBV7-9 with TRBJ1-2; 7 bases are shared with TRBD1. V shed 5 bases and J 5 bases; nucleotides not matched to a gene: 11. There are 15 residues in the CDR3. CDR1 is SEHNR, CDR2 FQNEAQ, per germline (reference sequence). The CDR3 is CASSPPRAGGYGYTF. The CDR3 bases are TGTGCCAGCAGCCCGCCCAGGGCAGGGGGATATGGCTACACCTTC.

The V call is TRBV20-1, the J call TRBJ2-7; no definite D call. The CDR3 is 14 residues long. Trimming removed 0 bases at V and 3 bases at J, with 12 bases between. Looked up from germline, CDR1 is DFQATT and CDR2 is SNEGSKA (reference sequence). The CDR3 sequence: CSARDGTGLYEQYF. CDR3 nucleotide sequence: TGCAGTGCTAGAGATGGTACGGGTCTCTACGAGCAGTACTTC.

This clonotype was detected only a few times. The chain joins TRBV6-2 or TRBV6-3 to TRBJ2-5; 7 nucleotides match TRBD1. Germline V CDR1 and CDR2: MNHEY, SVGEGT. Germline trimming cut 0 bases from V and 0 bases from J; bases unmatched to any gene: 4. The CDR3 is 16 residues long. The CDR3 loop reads CASSYSGQPYQETQYF. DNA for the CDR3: TGTGCCAGCAGTTACTCGGGACAGCCGTACCAAGAGACCCAGTACTTC.

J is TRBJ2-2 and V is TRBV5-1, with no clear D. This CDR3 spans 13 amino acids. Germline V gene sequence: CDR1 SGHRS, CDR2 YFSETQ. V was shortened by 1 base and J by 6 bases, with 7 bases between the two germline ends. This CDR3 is CASSLTVSGELFF. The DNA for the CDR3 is TGCGCCAGCAGCTTGACGGTTTCCGGGGAGCTGTTTTTT.

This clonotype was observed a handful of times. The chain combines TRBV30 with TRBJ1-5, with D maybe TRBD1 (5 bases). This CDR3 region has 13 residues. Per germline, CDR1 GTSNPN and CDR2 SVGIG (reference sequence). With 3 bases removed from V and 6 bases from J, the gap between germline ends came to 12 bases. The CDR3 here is CAWSSGVGQPQHF. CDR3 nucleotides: TGTGCCTGGAGCTCGGGGGTCGGTCAGCCCCAGCATTTT.

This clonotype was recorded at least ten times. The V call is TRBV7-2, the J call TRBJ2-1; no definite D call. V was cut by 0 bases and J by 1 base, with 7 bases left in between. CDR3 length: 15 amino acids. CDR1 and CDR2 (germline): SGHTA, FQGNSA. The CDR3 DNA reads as TGTGCCAGCAGCTTAGCCGTGGGGTCCTACAATGAGCAGTTCTTC. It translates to CASSLAVGSYNEQFF.

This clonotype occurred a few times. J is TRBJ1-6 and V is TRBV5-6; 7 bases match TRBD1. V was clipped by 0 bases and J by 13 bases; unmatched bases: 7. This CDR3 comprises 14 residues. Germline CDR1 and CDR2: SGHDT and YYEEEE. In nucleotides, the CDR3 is TGTGCCAGCAGCTTGGAACAGGGGAAGGTCCCCCTCCACTTT. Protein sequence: CASSLEQGKVPLHF.

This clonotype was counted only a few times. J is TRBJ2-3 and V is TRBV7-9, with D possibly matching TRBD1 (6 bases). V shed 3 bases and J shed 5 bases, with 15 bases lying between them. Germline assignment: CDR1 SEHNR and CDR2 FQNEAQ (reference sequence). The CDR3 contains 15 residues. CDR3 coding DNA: TGTGCCAGCAGCTTCTCGGGACAAAGCGGAGATACGCAGTATTTT. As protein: CASSFSGQSGDTQYF.

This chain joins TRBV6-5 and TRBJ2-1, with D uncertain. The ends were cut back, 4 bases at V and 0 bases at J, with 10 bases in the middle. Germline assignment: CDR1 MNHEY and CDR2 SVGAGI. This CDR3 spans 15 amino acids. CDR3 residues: CASSLRAPSYNEQFF. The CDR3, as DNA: TGTGCCAGCAGTTTAAGGGCTCCCTCCTACAATGAGCAGTTCTTC.

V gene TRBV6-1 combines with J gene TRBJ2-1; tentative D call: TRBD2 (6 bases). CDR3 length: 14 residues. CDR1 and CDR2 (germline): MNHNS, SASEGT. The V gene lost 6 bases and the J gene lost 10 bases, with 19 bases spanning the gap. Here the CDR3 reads CASSAGFVGGEQFF. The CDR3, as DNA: TGTGCCAGCAGCGCAGGGTTTGTGGGGGGAGAGCAGTTCTTC.

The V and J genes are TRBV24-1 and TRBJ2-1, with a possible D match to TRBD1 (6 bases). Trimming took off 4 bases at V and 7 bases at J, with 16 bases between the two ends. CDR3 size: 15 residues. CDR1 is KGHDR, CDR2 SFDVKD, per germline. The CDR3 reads CATSEQQGGRNEQFF. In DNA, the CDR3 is TGTGCCACCAGTGAGCAACAGGGTGGCAGGAATGAGCAGTTCTTC.